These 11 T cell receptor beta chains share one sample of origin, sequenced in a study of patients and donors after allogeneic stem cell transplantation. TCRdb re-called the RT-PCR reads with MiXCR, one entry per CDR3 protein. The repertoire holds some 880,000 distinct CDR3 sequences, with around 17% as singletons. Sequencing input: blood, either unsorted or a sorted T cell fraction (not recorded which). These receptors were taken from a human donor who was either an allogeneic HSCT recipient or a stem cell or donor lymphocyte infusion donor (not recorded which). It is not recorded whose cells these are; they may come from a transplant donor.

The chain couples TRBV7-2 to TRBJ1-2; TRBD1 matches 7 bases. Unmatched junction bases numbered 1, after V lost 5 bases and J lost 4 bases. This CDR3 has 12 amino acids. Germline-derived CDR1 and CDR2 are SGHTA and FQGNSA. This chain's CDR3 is CASSDRVYGYTF. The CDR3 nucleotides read TGTGCCAGCAGCGACAGGGTCTATGGCTACACCTTC.

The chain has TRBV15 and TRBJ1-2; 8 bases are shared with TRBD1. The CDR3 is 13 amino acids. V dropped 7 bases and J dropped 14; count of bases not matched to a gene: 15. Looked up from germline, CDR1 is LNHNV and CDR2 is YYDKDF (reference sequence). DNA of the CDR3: TGTGCCACCACCCGATTAGGAAAGGGACAGGTAACCTTC. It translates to CATTRLGKGQVTF.

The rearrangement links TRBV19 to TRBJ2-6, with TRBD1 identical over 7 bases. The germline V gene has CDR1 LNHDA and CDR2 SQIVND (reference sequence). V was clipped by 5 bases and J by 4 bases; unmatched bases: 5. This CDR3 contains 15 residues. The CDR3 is CASSADRAGANVLTF. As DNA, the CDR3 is TGTGCCAGTAGTGCCGACAGGGCAGGGGCCAACGTCCTGACTTTC.

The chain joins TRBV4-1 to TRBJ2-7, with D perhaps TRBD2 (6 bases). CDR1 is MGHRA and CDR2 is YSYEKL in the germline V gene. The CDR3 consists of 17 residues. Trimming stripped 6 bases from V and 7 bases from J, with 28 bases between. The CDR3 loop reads CASRYIMEGLGTGEQYF. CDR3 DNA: TGCGCCAGCAGATATATCATGGAGGGCCTGGGGACTGGGGAGCAGTACTTC.

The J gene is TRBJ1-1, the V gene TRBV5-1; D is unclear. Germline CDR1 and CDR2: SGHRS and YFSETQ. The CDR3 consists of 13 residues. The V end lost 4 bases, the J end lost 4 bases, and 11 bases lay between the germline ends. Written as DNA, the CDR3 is TGCGCCAGCAGCCCAATTTTCAGCACTGAAGCTTTCTTT. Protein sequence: CASSPIFSTEAFF.

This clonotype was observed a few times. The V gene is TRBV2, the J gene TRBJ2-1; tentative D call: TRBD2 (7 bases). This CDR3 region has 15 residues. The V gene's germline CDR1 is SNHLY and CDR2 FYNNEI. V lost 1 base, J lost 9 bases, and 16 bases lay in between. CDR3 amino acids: CASSEEGGGRIEQFF. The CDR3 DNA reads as TGTGCCAGCAGTGAAGAGGGGGGGGGGCGGATTGAGCAGTTCTTC.

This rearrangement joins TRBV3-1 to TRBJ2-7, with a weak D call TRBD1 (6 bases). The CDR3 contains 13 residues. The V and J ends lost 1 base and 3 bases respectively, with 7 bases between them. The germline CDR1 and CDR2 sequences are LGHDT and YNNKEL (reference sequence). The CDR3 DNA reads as TGTGCCAGCAGCCAAGGGGACAACTACGAGCAGTACTTC. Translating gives CASSQGDNYEQYF.

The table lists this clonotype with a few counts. The CDR3 bases are TGTGCCAGCTCACCCCGCAAGGGCTGGTTCACAGATACGCAGTATTTT. It codes for CASSPRKGWFTDTQYF. V and J are TRBV6-1 and TRBJ2-3; D remains ambiguous. The CDR3 spans 16 residues. V was pared by 8 bases and J by 2 bases, with 20 bases between. Germline CDR1 reads MNHNS; CDR2 reads SASEGT.

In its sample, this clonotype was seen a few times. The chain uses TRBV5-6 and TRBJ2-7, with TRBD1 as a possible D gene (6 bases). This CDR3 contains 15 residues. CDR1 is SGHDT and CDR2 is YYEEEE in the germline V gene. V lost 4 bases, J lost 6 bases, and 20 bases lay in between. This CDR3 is CASSTDPHRVGEQYF. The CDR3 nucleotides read TGTGCCAGCAGCACCGACCCCCACAGGGTAGGCGAGCAGTACTTC.

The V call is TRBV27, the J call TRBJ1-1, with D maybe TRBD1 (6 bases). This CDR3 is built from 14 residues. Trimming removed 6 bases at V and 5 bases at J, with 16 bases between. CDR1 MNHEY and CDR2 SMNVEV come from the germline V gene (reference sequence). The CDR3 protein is CASSESGEETEAFF. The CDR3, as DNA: TGTGCCAGCAGCGAGTCAGGGGAGGAGACTGAAGCTTTCTTT.

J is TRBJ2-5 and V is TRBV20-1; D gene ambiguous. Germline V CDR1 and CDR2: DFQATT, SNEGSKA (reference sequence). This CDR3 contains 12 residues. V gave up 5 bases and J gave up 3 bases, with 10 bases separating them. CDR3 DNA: TGCAGTGCTCGTGTGCCGGAAGAGACCCAGTACTTC. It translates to CSARVPEETQYF.